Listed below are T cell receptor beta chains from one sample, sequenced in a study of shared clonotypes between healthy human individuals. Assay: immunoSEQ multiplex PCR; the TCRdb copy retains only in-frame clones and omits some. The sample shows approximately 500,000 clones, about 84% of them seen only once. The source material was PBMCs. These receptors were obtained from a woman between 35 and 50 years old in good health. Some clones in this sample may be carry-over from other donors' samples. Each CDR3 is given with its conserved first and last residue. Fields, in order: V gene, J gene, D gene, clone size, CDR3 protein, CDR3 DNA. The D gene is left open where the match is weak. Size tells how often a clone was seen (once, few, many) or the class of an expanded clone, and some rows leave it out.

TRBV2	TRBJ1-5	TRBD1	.	CASSEWPGGSRGFSNQPQHF	TGTGCCAGCAGTGAATGGCCAGGGGGCTCGAGGGGTTTTAGCAATCAGCCCCAGCATTTT
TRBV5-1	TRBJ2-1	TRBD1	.	CASSPDRGWTEQFF	TGCGCCAGCAGCCCGGACAGGGGATGGACTGAGCAGTTCTTC
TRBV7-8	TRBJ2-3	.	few	CASSLRSTFRTDTQYF	TGTGCCAGCAGCTTAAGGAGCACTTTTCGCACAGATACGCAGTATTTT
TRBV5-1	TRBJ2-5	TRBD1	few	CASSVQTGVGETQYF	TGCGCCAGCAGCGTTCAGACAGGGGTTGGAGAGACCCAGTACTTC
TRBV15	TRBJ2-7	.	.	CATSRDRTTIGQYF	TGTGCCACCAGCAGAGATCGAACTACAATCGGGCAGTACTTC
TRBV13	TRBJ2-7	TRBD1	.	CASSLRAGGSNEQYF	TGTGCCAGCAGCTTGCGGGCAGGGGGCTCAAACGAGCAGTACTTC
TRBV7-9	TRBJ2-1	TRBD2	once	CASTIRLAGGTSNEQFF	TGTGCCAGCACCATTAGACTAGCGGGAGGAACGAGCAATGAGCAGTTCTTC
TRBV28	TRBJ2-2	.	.	CASIAEMNTGELFF	TGTGCCAGCATTGCAGAGATGAACACCGGGGAGCTGTTTTTT
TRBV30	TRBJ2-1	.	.	CAWRKGLGGNEQFF	TGTGCCTGGAGAAAAGGGCTGGGGGGCAATGAGCAGTTCTTC
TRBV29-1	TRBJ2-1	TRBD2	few	CSVGASGHNEQFF	TGCAGCGTTGGGGCTAGCGGCCACAATGAGCAGTTCTTC
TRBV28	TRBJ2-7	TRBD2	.	CASSFMGGESYEQYF	TGTGCCAGCAGTTTTATGGGGGGGGAATCCTACGAGCAGTACTTC
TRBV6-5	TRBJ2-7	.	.	CASRGGTGSYEQYF	TGTGCCAGCAGGGGGGGGACAGGATCCTACGAGCAGTACTTC
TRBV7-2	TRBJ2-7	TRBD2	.	CASSSRRGVGEQYF	TGTGCCAGCAGCTCCCGGCGGGGGGTGGGGGAGCAGTACTTC
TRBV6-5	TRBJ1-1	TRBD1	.	CASRPGTGRVAFF	TGTGCCAGCAGACCCGGGACAGGGAGAGTGGCTTTCTTT
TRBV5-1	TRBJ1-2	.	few	CASSAPNRAYGYTF	TGCGCCAGCAGCGCGCCCAACAGGGCCTATGGCTACACCTTC
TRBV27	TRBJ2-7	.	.	CASSCPARRVYEQYF	TGTGCCAGCAGTTGCCCGGCTAGGCGGGTCTACGAGCAGTACTTC
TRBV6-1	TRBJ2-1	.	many	CASSAGTWSYNEQFF	TGTGCCAGCAGCGCCGGGACATGGTCCTACAATGAGCAGTTCTTC
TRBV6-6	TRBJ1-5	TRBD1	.	CASRSTGVGNQPQHF	TGTGCCAGCAGGTCTACAGGGGTGGGCAATCAGCCCCAGCATTTT
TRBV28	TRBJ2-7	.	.	CASSLSGGYEQYF	TGTGCCAGCAGTTTAAGCGGAGGCTACGAGCAGTACTTC
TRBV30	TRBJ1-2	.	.	CAWSIGTNYGYTF	TGTGCCTGGAGTATCGGTACCAACTATGGCTACACCTTC
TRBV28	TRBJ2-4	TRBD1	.	CASSSLDRLAKNIQYF	TGTGCCAGCAGTTCGCTGGACAGGCTAGCCAAAAACATTCAGTACTTC
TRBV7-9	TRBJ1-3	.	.	CASSLGTTGNTIYF	TGTGCCAGCAGCTTAGGGACCACTGGAAACACCATATATTTT
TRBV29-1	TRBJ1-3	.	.	CSAGGRDTIYF	TGCAGCGCCGGGGGACGGGACACCATATATTTT
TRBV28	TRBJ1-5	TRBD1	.	CASSLQDRDQPQHF	TGTGCCAGCAGTTTGCAGGACAGGGATCAGCCCCAGCATTTT
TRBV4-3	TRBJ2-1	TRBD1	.	CASSPTGQVINEQFF	TGCGCCAGCAGCCCTACGGGACAGGTCATCAATGAGCAGTTCTTC
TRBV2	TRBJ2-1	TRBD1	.	CASSVGTAYYNEQFF	TGTGCCAGCAGTGTTGGGACAGCCTATTACAATGAGCAGTTCTTC
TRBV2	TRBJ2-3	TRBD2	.	CASSPTSGSTDTQYF	TGTGCCAGCAGTCCGACTAGCGGCAGCACAGATACGCAGTATTTT